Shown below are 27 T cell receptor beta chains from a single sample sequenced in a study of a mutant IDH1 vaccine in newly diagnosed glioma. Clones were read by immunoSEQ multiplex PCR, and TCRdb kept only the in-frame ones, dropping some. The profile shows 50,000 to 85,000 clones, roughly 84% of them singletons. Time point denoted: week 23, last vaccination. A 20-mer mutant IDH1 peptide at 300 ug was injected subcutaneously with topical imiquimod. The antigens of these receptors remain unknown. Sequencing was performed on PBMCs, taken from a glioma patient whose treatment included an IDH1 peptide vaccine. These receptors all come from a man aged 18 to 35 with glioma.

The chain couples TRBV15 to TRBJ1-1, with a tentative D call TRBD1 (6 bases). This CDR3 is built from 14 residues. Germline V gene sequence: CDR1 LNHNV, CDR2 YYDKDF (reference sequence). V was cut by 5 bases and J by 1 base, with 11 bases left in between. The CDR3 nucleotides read TGTGCCACCAGCCTTGCCAGGGGGAACACTGAAGCTTTCTTT. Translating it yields CATSLARGNTEAFF.

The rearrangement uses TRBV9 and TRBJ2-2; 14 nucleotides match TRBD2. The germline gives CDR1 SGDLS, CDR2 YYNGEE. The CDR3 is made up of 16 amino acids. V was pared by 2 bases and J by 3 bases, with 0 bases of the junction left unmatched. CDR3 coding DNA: TGTGCCAGCAGCGTGGGACTAGCGGGAGACACCGGGGAGCTGTTTTTT. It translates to CASSVGLAGDTGELFF.

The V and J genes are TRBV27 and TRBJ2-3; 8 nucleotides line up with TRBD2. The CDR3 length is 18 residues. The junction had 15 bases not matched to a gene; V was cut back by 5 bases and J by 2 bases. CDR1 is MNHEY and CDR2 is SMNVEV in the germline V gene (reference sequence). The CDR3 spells CASSPNGLARILTDTQYF. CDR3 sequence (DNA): TGTGCCAGCAGTCCGAACGGACTAGCACGGATCCTCACAGATACGCAGTATTTT.

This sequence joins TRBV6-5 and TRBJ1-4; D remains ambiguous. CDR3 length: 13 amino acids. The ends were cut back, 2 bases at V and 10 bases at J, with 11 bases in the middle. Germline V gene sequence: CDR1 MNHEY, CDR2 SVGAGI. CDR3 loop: CASSYTSGGKLFF. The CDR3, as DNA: TGTGCCAGCAGTTACACTTCGGGCGGAAAACTGTTTTTT.

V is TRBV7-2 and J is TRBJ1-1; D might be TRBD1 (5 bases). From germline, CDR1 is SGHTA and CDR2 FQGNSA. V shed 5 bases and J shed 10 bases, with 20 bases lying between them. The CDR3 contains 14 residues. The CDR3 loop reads CASSVTMGPTVAFF. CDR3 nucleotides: TGTGCCAGCAGCGTCACTATGGGACCGACAGTAGCTTTCTTT.

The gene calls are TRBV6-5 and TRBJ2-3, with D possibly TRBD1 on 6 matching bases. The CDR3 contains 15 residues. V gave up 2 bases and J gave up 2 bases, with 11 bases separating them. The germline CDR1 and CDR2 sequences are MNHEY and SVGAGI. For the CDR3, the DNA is TGTGCCAGCAGTTACGGGGGCTTCAACACAGATACGCAGTATTTT. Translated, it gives CASSYGGFNTDTQYF.

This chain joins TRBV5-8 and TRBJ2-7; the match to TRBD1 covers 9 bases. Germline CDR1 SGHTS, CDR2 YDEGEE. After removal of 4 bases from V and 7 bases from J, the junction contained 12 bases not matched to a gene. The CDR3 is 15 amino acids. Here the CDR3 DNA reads TGTGCCAGCAGCCGGGGGACAGGGACCCCTGAAGAGCAGTACTTC. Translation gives CASSRGTGTPEEQYF.

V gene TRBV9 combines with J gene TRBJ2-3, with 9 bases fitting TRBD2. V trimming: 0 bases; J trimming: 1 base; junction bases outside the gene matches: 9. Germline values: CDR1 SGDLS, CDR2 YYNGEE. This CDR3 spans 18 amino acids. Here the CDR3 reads CASSVDLRGRAGTDTQYF. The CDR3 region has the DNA TGTGCCAGCAGCGTAGACCTCCGCGGGAGGGCTGGCACAGATACGCAGTATTTT.

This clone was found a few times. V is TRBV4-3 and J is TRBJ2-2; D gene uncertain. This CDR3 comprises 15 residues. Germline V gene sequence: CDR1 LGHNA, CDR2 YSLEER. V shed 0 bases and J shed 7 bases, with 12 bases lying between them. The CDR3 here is CASSQDFGLDGELFF. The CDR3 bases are TGCGCCAGCAGCCAAGATTTTGGGCTAGACGGGGAGCTGTTTTTT.

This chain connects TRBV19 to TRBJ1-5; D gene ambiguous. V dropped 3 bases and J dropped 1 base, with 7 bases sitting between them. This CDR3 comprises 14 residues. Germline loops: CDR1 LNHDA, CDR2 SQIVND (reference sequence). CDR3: CASSISRSNQPQHF. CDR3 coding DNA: TGTGCCAGTAGTATTAGCAGGAGCAATCAGCCCCAGCATTTT.

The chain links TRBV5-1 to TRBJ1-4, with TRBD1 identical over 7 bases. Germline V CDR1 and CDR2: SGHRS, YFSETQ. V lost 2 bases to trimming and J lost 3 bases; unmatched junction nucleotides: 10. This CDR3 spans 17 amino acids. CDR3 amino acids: CASSFRPRQGANEKLFF. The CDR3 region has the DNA TGCGCCAGCAGCTTCCGCCCTCGGCAGGGGGCTAATGAAAAACTGTTTTTT.

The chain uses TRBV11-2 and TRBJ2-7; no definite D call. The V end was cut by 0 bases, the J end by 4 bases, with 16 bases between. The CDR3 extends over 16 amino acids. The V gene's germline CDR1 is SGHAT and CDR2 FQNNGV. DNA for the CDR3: TGTGCCAGCAGCTTAGATCCTCGGGCTGTAGGGTACGAGCAGTACTTC. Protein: CASSLDPRAVGYEQYF.

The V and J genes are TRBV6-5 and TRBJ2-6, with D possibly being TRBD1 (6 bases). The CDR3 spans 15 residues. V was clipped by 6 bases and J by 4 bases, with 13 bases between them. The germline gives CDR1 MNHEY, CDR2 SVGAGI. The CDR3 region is CASRVTGSGANVLTF. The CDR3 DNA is TGTGCCAGCAGAGTAACAGGGTCCGGGGCCAACGTCCTGACTTTC.

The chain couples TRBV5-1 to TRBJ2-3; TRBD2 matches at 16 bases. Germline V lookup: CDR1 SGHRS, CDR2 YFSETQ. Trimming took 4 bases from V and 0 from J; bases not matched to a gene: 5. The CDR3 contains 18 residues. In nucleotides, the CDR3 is TGCGCCAGCAGCGGGTCGGGACTAGCGGGAGGGAGCACAGATACGCAGTATTTT. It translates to CASSGSGLAGGSTDTQYF.

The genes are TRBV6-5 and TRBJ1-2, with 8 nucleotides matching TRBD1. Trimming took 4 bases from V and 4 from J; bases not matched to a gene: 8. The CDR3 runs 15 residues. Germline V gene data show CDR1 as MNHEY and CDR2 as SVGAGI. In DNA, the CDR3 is TGTGCCAGCAGTTCCTCAGGGGGCGCAGGCTATGGCTACACCTTC. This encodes CASSSSGGAGYGYTF.

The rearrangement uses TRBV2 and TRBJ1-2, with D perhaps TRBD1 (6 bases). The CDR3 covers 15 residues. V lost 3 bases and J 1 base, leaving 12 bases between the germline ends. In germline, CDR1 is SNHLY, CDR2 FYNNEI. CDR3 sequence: CASSDIQGLNYGYTF. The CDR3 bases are TGTGCCAGCAGTGACATACAGGGACTTAACTATGGCTACACCTTC.

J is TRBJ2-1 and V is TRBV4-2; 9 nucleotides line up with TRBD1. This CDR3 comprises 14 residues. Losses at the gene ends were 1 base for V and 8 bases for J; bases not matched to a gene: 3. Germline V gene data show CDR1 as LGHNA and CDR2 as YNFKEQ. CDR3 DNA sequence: TGTGCCAGCAGCCAAGGGACAGGGGATTATGAGCAGTTCTTC. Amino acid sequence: CASSQGTGDYEQFF.

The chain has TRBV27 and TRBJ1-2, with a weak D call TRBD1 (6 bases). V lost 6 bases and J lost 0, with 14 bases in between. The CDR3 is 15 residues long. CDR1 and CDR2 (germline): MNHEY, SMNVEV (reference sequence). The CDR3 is CASSSGQTSNYGYTF. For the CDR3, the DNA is TGTGCCAGCAGCTCTGGACAGACCTCTAACTATGGCTACACCTTC.

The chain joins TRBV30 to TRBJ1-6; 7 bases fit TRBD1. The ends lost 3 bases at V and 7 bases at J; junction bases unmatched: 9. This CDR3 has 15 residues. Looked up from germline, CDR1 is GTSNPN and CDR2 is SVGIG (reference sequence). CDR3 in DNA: TGTGCCTGGAGGATTGCTGGACAGGAAAATTCACCCCTCCACTTT. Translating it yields CAWRIAGQENSPLHF.

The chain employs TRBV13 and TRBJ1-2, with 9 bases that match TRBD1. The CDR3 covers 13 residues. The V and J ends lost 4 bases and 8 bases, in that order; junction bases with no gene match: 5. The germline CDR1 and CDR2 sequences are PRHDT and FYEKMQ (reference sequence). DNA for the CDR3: TGTGCCAGCAGCTCCGGGACAGGGAGCGGCTACACCTTC. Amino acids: CASSSGTGSGYTF.

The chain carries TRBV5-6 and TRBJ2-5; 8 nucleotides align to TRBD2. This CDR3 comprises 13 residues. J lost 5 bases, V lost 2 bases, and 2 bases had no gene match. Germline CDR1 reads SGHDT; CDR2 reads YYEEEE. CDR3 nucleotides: TGTGCCAGCAGCTTACCTAGCGGGGAGACCCAGTACTTC. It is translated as CASSLPSGETQYF.

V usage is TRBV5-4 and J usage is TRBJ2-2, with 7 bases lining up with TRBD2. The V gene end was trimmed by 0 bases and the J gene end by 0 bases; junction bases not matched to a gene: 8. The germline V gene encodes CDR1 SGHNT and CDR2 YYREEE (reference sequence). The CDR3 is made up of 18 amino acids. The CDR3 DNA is TGTGCCAGCAGCTTGGGACCCTCCGGGACTACGAACACCGGGGAGCTGTTTTTT. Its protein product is CASSLGPSGTTNTGELFF. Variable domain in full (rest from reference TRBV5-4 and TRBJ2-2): ETGVTQSPTHLIKTRGQQVTLRCSSQSGHNTVSWYQQALGQGPQFIFQYYREEENGRGNFPPRFSGLQFPNYSSELNVNALELDDSALYLCASSLGPSGTTNTGELFFGEGSRLTVL.

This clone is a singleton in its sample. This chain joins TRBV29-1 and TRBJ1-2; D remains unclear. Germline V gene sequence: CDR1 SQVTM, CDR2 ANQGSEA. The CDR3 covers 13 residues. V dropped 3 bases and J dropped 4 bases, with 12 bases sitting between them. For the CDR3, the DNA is TGCAGCGTTGAGTCCTCGAATAGCTATGGCTACACCTTC. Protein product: CSVESSNSYGYTF.

In DNA, the CDR3 is TGTGCCAGCAGGGCACCCGGGCAGGGCGGGATTATAGACACCGGGGAGCTGTTTTTT. Amino acids: CASRAPGQGGIIDTGELFF. The V gene is TRBV11-2, the J gene TRBJ2-2; weak D call: TRBD2 (6 bases). With 6 bases removed from V and 3 bases from J, the gap between germline ends came to 26 bases. Germline lookup yields CDR1 SGHAT and CDR2 FQNNGV. This CDR3 comprises 19 residues.

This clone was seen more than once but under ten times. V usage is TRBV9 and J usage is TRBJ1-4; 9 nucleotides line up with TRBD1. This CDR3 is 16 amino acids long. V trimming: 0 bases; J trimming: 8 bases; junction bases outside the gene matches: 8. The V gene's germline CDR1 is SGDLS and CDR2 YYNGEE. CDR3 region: CASSVAQGTGTEKLFF. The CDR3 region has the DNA TGTGCCAGCAGCGTAGCTCAGGGGACAGGGACGGAAAAACTGTTTTTT. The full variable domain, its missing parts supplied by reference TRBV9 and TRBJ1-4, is DSGVTQTPKHLITATGQRVTLRCSPRSGDLSVYWYQQSLDQGLQFLIQYYNGEERAKGNILERFSAQQFPDLHSELNLSSLELGDSALYFCASSVAQGTGTEKLFFGSGTQLSVL.

The CDR3 here is CSVIRESGANVLTF. CDR3 sequence (DNA): TGCAGCGTGATCAGGGAATCTGGGGCCAACGTCCTGACTTTC. The rearrangement links TRBV29-1 to TRBJ2-6; D is perhaps TRBD1 (5 bases). V lost 6 bases and J lost 1, with 10 bases in between. This CDR3 is built from 14 residues. Looked up from germline, CDR1 is SQVTM and CDR2 is ANQGSEA.

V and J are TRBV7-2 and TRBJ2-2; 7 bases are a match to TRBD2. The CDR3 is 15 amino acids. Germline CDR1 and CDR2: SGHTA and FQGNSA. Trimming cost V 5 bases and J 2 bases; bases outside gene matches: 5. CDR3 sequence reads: CASSTGLTNTGELFF. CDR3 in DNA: TGTGCCAGCAGCACGGGACTAACCAACACCGGGGAGCTGTTTTTT.